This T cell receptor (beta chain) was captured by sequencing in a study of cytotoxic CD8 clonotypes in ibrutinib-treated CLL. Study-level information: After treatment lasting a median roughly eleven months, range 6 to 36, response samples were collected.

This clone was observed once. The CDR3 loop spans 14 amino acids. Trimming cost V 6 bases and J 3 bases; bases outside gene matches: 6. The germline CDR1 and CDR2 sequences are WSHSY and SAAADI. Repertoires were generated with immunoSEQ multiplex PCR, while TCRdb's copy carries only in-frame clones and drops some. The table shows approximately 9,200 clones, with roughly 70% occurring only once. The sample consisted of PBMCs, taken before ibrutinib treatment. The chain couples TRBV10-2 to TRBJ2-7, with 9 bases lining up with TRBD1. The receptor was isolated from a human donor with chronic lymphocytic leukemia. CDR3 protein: CASSWDREGYEQYF. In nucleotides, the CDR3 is TGCGCCAGCAGCTGGGACAGGGAGGGCTACGAGCAGTACTTC.